Presented here are 26 T cell receptor beta chains from one specimen sequenced in a study of patients and donors after allogeneic stem cell transplantation. From the RT-PCR reads, TCRdb called clonotypes with MiXCR, one entry per CDR3 protein. This table holds around 160,000 distinct CDR3 sequences, around 30% found once. The sequenced sample consisted of blood, either unsorted or a sorted T cell fraction (not recorded which). The receptors shown here come from a human donor who was either an allogeneic HSCT recipient or a stem cell or donor lymphocyte infusion donor (not recorded which). It is not recorded whose cells these are; they may come from a transplant donor.

The chain joins TRBV7-6 to TRBJ2-7; D possibly corresponds to TRBD1 (6 bases). This CDR3 contains 13 residues. V lost 4 bases and J 1 base, leaving 8 bases between the germline ends. Germline CDR1 and CDR2: SGHVS and FNYEAQ. CDR3 residues: CASSYDRSYEQYF. The CDR3 DNA follows: TGTGCCAGCAGCTACGACAGGTCCTACGAGCAGTACTTC.

The rearrangement links TRBV7-6 to TRBJ2-3, with a possible D match to TRBD2 (5 bases). Germline CDR1 is SGHVS and CDR2 is FNYEAQ. V was pared by 1 base and J by 2 bases, with 13 bases between. The CDR3 is made up of 16 amino acids. The CDR3 loop reads CASSLEASLNTDTQYF. The CDR3 coding sequence is TGTGCCAGCAGCTTAGAGGCTAGCCTCAACACAGATACGCAGTATTTT. The full variable domain, its missing parts supplied by reference TRBV7-6 and TRBJ2-3, is GAGVSQSPRYKVTKRGQDVALRCDPISGHVSLYWYRQALGQGPEFLTYFNYEAQQDKSGLPNDRFSAERPEGSISTLTIQRTEQRDSAMYRCASSLEASLNTDTQYFGPGTRLTVL.

In its sample, this clonotype was seen many times. This chain connects TRBV24-1 to TRBJ2-3; 16 bases align to TRBD2. The CDR3 has 16 residues. The J segment lost 8 bases and the V segment lost 4 bases, leaving 5 bases of the junction unmatched. The germline V gene encodes CDR1 KGHDR and CDR2 SFDVKD. The CDR3 region has the DNA TGTGCCACCAGTGAGACGGGACTAGCGGGAGGGGGTACGCAGTATTTT. Amino acid sequence: CATSETGLAGGGTQYF.

This chain connects TRBV25-1 to TRBJ2-1; D is unclear. The V gene's germline CDR1 is MGHDK and CDR2 SYGVNS. The V gene lost 1 base and the J gene lost 3 bases, with 7 bases spanning the gap. The CDR3 extends over 14 amino acids. The CDR3 bases are TGTGCCAGCAGTGAATTTATGGGCTACAATGAGCAGTTCTTC. Amino acids: CASSEFMGYNEQFF.

This clonotype was detected many times. J is TRBJ1-4 and V is TRBV29-1, with no clear D. The germline gives CDR1 SQVTM, CDR2 ANQGSEA. Trimming removed 7 bases at V and 5 bases at J, with 11 bases between. The length of the CDR3 is 12 residues. For the CDR3, the DNA is TGCAGCGCTCGGACGGGAAATGAAAAACTGTTTTTT. Amino acid sequence: CSARTGNEKLFF.

The V gene is TRBV20-1, the J gene TRBJ2-7; D gene ambiguous. V shed 2 bases and J shed 2 bases, with 13 bases lying between them. Germline assignment: CDR1 DFQATT and CDR2 SNEGSKA (reference sequence). CDR3 size: 14 residues. DNA of the CDR3: TGCAGTGCTAGATCGTCAGGCCGTACCTACGAGCAGTACTTC. It is translated as CSARSSGRTYEQYF.

The sample holds a few counts of this clonotype. The chain joins TRBV20-1 to TRBJ1-6; no clear D. CDR1 and CDR2 from the germline V gene are DFQATT and SNEGSKA (reference sequence). The CDR3 totals 16 residues. Trimming took 4 bases from V and 8 from J, leaving 21 bases between them. The CDR3: CSATAHSLPSDSPLHF. CDR3 DNA: TGCAGTGCTACGGCCCACAGTCTCCCCTCGGATTCACCCCTCCACTTT.

The V and J genes are TRBV7-2 and TRBJ1-2, with a tentative D call TRBD1 (5 bases). This CDR3 contains 14 residues. The V gene's germline CDR1 is SGHTA and CDR2 FQGNSA. V lost 1 base, J lost 7 bases, and 13 bases lay in between. CDR3 residues: CASSLGEGLGGYTF. In DNA form, the CDR3 reads TGTGCCAGCAGCTTAGGCGAGGGGCTCGGTGGCTACACCTTC.

In its sample, this clonotype was seen a few times. CDR3 residues: CASSQVFPLGRRSYEQYF. CDR3 nucleotides: TGTGCCAGCAGCCAAGTATTTCCGTTGGGGCGCCGGTCCTACGAGCAGTACTTC. The J gene is TRBJ2-7, the V gene TRBV4-2; D might be TRBD1 (5 bases). Deletions cut 1 base from V and 1 base from J, with 20 bases between. Germline V gene lookup returns CDR1 LGHNA and CDR2 YNFKEQ. This CDR3 has 18 amino acids.

This clonotype was observed a few times. The chain couples TRBV12-3 or TRBV12-4 to TRBJ2-3; D uncertain. With 0 bases removed from V and 10 bases from J, the gap between germline ends came to 11 bases. The CDR3 runs to 13 residues. The CDR3 DNA sequence: TGTGCCAGCAGTTTAGCGCCAAGTCGGCCGCAGTATTTT. Amino acids: CASSLAPSRPQYF.

This clonotype was observed many times. The gene calls are TRBV20-1 and TRBJ1-1; D is uncertain. Looked up from germline, CDR1 is DFQATT and CDR2 is SNEGSKA (reference sequence). With 1 base removed from V and 0 bases from J, the gap between germline ends came to 9 bases. CDR3 size: 14 residues. CDR3 in amino acids: CSARVGPVNTEAFF. In nucleotides, the CDR3 is TGCAGTGCTAGAGTTGGGCCGGTGAACACTGAAGCTTTCTTT.

This clonotype was counted at least ten times. CDR3: CASSVLQGSYGYTF. The CDR3 nucleotides read TGTGCCAGCAGTGTGTTACAGGGAAGCTATGGCTACACCTTC. The J gene is TRBJ1-2, the V gene TRBV12-3 or TRBV12-4, with D perhaps matching TRBD1 (6 bases). The CDR3 is made up of 14 amino acids. V was trimmed by 5 bases and J by 4 bases, leaving 14 bases between them.

This clonotype turned up a few times. J is TRBJ1-2 and V is TRBV7-9; D is perhaps TRBD1 (6 bases). The CDR3 is 15 amino acids. The V and J ends lost 1 base and 8 bases respectively, with 17 bases between them. Germline V gives CDR1 SEHNR, CDR2 FQNEAQ (reference sequence). The CDR3 region is CASSLVGRGGRGYTF. CDR3 DNA: TGTGCCAGCAGCTTAGTAGGCAGGGGCGGACGGGGCTACACCTTC.

J is TRBJ2-2 and V is TRBV12-3 or TRBV12-4, with 10 bases identical to TRBD2. V shed 2 bases and J 6 bases; nucleotides not matched to a gene: 9. CDR3 length: 17 amino acids. CDR3 sequence: CASSLLAGERAAGELFF. For the CDR3, the DNA is TGTGCCAGCAGTTTACTAGCGGGAGAAAGGGCAGCCGGGGAGCTGTTTTTT.

Many counts were recorded for this clonotype. The chain uses TRBV10-3 and TRBJ2-1; 12 bases fit TRBD2. V was clipped by 2 bases and J by 6 bases; unmatched bases: 5. Germline CDR1 and CDR2: ENHRY and SYGVKD. The CDR3 runs 16 residues. The DNA of the CDR3 is TGTGCCATCAGTGAGCATCTAGCGGGAGGGGGCAATGAGCAGTTCTTC. Its translation is CAISEHLAGGGNEQFF.

This clonotype has only a few counts. As DNA, the CDR3 is TGCGCCAGCAGCTTGGGACAGCGCAATCAGCCCCAGCATTTT. As protein: CASSLGQRNQPQHF. V usage is TRBV5-1 and J usage is TRBJ1-5, with D possibly matching TRBD1 (5 bases). Germline loops: CDR1 SGHRS, CDR2 YFSETQ. V dropped 0 bases and J dropped 2 bases, with 6 bases sitting between them. The CDR3 is 14 amino acids. The full variable domain, in which reference TRBV5-1 and TRBJ1-5 provide the parts outside the CDR3, is KAGVTQTPRYLIKTRGQQVTLSCSPISGHRSVSWYQQTPGQGLQFLFEYFSETQRNKGNFPGRFSGRQFSNSRSEMNVSTLELGDSALYLCASSLGQRNQPQHFGDGTRLSIL.

This clonotype was seen ten or more times. The rearrangement links TRBV12-3 or TRBV12-4 to TRBJ1-2, with a possible D match to TRBD1 (6 bases). This CDR3 has 13 amino acids. The V and J ends lost 5 bases and 3 bases respectively, with 10 bases between them. The CDR3 is CASSPGVHYGYTF. The CDR3 DNA follows: TGTGCCAGCAGTCCAGGGGTCCACTATGGCTACACCTTC.

The V and J genes are TRBV5-1 and TRBJ2-1; D perhaps matches TRBD2 (6 bases). Germline lookup yields CDR1 SGHRS and CDR2 YFSETQ. The CDR3 spans 16 residues. Trimming shortened V by 0 bases and J by 2 bases, and 12 bases separated the two germline ends. CDR3 sequence (DNA): TGCGCCAGCAGCTTGGTCGCGACTAGGCCCTACAATGAGCAGTTCTTC. Protein product: CASSLVATRPYNEQFF.

The chain is built from TRBV30 and TRBJ1-1; D call uncertain. The CDR3 contains 12 residues. CDR1 and CDR2 from the germline V gene are GTSNPN and SVGIG (reference sequence). V lost 0 bases, J lost 12 bases, and 14 bases lay in between. The DNA of the CDR3 is TGTGCCTGGAGTGTATTAGGATTAGCGACTTTCTTT. It translates to CAWSVLGLATFF.

This clonotype was counted only a few times. The chain uses TRBV6-5 and TRBJ1-2; 10 bases map to TRBD1. CDR3 length: 15 amino acids. The germline gives CDR1 MNHEY, CDR2 SVGAGI. The V gene end was trimmed by 3 bases and the J gene end by 2 bases; junction bases not matched to a gene: 3. CDR3 sequence reads: CASSYLGQGNYGYTF. For the CDR3, the DNA is TGTGCCAGCAGTTATTTGGGACAGGGGAACTATGGCTACACCTTC.

This clonotype was detected only a few times. The rearrangement uses TRBV24-1 and TRBJ2-5; 12 bases agree with TRBD2. CDR1 is KGHDR and CDR2 is SFDVKD in the germline V gene. The CDR3 has 17 amino acids. V gave up 5 bases and J gave up 2 bases; unmatched junction bases: 8. CDR3 nucleotides: TGTGCCACCAGTGGAGGGGGGACTAGCGGGTCGCAAGAGACCCAGTACTTC. Protein product: CATSGGGTSGSQETQYF.

This clonotype was seen only a few times. The rearrangement uses TRBV12-3 or TRBV12-4 and TRBJ2-1, with TRBD2 matching over 8 bases. The V and J ends lost 7 bases and 10 bases, in that order; junction bases with no gene match: 12. This CDR3 is 14 amino acids long. CDR3 coding DNA: TGTGCCAGCAAAGAAAGCGGGAGTTGGAAGGAGCAGTTCTTC. Protein sequence: CASKESGSWKEQFF.

This clonotype was picked up a small number of times. The rearrangement links TRBV4-1 to TRBJ2-3, with D perhaps TRBD2 (6 bases). The CDR3 is 16 residues long. CDR1 is MGHRA and CDR2 is YSYEKL in the germline V gene. Trimming cost V 3 bases and J 1 base, with 14 bases left between them. The CDR3 region has the DNA TGCGCCAGCAGCCACGAACAAACGGGGGGCACAGATACGCAGTATTTT. Translation gives CASSHEQTGGTDTQYF.

The chain is built from TRBV4-3 and TRBJ2-1; TRBD1 aligns across 11 bases. The CDR3 has 17 amino acids. Unmatched junction bases numbered 12, after V lost 4 bases and J lost 7 bases. The germline gives CDR1 LGHNA, CDR2 YSLEER. The CDR3 DNA reads TGCGCCAGCAGCCTGCAATCCGGACAGGGGGCTTATAATGAGCAGTTCTTC. This gives the protein CASSLQSGQGAYNEQFF.

This chain links TRBV20-1 with TRBJ2-2, with 10 bases fitting TRBD2. From germline, CDR1 is DFQATT and CDR2 SNEGSKA (reference sequence). V shed 7 bases, J shed 6 bases, and the junction held 8 bases outside the gene matches. The CDR3 has 14 amino acids. In DNA form, the CDR3 reads TGCAGTGTAGTCCAAGCGGGAGGGGCCGGGGAGCTGTTTTTT. Amino acid sequence: CSVVQAGGAGELFF.

CDR3 amino acids: CASSLFPTGNTEAFF. DNA for the CDR3: TGTGCCAGCAGTTTATTTCCGACAGGTAACACTGAAGCTTTCTTT. V usage is TRBV27 and J usage is TRBJ1-1; possibly TRBD1 for D (6 bases). This CDR3 spans 15 amino acids. Trimming stripped 1 base from V and 2 bases from J, with 11 bases between. CDR1 and CDR2 (germline): MNHEY, SMNVEV (reference sequence).